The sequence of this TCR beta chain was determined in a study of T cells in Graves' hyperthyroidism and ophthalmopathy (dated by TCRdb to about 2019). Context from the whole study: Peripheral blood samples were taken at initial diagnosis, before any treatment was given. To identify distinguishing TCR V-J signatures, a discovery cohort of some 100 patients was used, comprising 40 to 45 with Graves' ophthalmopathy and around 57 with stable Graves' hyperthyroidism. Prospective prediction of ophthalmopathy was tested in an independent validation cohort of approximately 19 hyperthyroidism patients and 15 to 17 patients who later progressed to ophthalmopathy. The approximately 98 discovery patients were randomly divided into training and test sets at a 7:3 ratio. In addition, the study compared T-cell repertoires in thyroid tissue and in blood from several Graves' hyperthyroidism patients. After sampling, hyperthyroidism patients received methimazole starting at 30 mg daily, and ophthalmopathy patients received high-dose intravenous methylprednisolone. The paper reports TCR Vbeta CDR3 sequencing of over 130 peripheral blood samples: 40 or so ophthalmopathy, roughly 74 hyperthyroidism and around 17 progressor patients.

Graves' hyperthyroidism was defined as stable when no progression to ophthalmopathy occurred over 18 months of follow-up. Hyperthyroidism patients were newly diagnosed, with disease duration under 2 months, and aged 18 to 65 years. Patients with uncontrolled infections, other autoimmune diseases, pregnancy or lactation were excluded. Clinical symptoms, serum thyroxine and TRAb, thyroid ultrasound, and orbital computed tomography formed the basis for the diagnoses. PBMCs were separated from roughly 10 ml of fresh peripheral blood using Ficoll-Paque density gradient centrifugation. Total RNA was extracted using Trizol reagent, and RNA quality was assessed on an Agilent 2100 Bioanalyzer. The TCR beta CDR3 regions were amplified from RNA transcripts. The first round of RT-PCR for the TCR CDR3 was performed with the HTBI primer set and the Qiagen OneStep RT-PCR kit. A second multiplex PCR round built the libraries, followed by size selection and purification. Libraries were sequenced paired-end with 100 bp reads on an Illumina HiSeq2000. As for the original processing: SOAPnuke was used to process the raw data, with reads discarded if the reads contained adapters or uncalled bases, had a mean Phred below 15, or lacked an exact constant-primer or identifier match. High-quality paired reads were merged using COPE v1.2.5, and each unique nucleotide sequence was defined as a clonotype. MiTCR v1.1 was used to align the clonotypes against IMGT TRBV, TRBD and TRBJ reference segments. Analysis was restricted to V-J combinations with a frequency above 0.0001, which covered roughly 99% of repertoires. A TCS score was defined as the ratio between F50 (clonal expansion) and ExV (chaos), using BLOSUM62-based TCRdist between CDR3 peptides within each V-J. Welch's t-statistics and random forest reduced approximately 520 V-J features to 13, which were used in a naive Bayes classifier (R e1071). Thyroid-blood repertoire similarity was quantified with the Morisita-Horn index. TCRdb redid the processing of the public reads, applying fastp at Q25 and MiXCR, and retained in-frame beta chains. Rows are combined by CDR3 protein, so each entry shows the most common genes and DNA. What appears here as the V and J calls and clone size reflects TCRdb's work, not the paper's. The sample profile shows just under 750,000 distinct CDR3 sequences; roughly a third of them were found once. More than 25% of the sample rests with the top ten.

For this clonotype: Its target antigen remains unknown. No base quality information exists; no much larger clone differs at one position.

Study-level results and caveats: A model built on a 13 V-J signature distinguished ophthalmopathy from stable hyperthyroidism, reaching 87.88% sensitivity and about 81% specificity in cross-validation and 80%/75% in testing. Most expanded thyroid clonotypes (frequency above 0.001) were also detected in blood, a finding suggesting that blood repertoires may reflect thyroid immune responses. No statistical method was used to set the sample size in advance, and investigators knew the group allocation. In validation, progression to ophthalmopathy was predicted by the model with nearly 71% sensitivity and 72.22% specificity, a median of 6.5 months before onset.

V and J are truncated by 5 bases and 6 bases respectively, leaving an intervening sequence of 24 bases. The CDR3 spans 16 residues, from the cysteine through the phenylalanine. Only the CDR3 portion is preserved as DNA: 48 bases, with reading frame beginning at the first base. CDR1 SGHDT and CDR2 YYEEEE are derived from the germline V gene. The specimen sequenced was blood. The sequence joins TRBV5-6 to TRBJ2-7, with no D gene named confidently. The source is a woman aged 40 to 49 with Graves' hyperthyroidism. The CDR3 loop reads CASSLIGRSRVGEQYF. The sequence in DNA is TGTGCCAGCAGTCTTATAGGCCGTTCGCGCGTGGGCGAGCAGTACTTC.